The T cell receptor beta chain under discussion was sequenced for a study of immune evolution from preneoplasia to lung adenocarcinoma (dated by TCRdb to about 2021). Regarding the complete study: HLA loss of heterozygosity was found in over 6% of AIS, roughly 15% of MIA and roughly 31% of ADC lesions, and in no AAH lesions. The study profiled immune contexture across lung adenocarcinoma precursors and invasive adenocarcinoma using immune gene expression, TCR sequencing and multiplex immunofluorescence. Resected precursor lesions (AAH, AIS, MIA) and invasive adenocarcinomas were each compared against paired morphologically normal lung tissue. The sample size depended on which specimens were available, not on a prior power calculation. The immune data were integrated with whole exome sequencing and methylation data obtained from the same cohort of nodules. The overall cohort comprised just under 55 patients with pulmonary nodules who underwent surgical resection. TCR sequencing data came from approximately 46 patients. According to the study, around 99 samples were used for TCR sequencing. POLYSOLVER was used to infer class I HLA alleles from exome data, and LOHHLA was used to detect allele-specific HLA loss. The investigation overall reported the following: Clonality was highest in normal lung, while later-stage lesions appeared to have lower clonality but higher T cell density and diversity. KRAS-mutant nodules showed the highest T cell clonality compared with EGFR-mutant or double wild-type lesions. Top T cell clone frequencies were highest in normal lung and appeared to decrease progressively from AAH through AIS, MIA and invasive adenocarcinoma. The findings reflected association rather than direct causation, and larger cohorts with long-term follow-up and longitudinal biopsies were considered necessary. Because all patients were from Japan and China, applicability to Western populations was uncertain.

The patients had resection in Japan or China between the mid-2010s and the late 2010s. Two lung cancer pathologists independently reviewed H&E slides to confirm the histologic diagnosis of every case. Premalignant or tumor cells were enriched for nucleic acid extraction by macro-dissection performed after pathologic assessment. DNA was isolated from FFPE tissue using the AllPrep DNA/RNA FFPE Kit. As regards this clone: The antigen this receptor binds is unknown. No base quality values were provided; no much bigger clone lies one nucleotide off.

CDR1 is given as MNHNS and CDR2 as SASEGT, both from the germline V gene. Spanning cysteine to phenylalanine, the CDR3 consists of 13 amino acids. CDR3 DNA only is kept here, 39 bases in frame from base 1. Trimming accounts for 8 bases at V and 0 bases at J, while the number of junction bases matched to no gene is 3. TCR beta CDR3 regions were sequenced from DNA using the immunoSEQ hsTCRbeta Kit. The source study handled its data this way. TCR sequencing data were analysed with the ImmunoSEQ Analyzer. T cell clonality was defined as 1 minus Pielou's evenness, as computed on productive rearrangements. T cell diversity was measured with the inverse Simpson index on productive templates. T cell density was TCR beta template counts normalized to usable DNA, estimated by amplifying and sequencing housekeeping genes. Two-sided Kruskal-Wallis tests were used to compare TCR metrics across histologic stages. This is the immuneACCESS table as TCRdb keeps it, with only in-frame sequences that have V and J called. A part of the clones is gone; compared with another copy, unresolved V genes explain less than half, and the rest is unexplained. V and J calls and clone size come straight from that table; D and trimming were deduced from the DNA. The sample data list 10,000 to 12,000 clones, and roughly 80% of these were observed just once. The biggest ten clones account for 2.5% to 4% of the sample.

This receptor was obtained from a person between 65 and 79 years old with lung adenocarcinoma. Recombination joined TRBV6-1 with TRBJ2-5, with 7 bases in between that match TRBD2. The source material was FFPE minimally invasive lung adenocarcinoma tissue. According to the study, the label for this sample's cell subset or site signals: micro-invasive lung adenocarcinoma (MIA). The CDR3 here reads CASWGGYQETQYF. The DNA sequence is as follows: TGTGCCAGCTGGGGGGGGTACCAAGAGACCCAGTACTTC.